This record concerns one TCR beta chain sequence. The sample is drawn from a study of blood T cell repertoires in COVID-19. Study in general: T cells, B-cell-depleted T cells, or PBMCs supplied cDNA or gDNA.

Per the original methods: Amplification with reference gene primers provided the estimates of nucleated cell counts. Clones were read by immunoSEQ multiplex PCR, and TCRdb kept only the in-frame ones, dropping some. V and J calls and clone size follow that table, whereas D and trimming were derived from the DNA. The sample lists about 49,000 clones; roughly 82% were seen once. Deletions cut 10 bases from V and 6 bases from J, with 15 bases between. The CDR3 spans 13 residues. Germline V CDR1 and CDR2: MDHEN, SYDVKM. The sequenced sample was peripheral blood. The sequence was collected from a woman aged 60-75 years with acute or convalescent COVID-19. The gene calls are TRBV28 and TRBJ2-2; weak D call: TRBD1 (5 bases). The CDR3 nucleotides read TGTGCCATCGAAGGGGCATTGGCCGGGGAGCTGTTTTTT. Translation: CAIEGALAGELFF.